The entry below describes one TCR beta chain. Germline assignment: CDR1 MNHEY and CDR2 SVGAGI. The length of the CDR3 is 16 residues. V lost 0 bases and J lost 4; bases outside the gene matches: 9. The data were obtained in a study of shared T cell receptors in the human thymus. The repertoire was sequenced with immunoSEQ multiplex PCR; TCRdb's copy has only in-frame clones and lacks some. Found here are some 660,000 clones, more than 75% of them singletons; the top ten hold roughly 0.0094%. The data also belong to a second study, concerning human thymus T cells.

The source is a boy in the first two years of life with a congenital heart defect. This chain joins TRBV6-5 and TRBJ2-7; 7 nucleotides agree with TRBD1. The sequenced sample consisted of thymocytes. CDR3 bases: TGTGCCAGCAGTTACTCGGTTACCGGGACAGAATACGAGCAGTACTTC. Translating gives CASSYSVTGTEYEQYF.